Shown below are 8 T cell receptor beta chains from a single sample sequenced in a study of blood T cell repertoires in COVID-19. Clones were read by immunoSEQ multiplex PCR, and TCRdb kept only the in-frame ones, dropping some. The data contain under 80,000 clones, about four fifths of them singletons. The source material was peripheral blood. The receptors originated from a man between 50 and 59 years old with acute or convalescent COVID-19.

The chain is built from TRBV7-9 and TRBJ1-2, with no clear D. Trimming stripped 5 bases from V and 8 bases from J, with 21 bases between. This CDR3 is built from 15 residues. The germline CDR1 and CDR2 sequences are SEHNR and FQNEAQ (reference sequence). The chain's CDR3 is CASSPQSMGANGYTF. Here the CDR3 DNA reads TGTGCCAGCAGCCCCCAATCCATGGGAGCTAACGGCTACACCTTC.

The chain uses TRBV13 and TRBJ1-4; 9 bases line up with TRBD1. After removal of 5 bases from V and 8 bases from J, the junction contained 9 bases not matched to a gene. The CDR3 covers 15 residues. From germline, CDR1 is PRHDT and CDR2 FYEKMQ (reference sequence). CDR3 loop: CASSRRDRVREKLFF. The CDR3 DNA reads TGTGCCAGCAGCCGCCGGGACAGGGTGCGGGAAAAACTGTTTTTT.

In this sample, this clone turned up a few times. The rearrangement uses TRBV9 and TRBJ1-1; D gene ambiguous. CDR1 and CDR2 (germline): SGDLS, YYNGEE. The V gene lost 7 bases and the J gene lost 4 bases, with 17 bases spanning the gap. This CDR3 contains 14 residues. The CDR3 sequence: CASAREGYGTEAFF. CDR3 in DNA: TGTGCCAGCGCGAGGGAGGGATATGGCACTGAAGCTTTCTTT.

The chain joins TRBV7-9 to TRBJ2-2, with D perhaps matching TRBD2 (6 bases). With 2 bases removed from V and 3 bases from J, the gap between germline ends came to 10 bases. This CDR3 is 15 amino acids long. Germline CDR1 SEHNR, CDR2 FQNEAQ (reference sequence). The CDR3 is CASSLIGDYTGELFF. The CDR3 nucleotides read TGTGCCAGCAGCTTAATAGGGGACTACACCGGGGAGCTGTTTTTT.

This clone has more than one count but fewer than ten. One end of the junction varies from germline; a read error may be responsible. The CDR3 nucleotides are TGTGCCAGCACCTTGGAGGTGGGCGGCTACACCTTC. It encodes CASTLEVGGYTF. The rearrangement joins TRBV5-6 to TRBJ1-2, with D unclear. Germline CDR1 and CDR2: SGHDT and YYEEEE. The CDR3 contains 12 residues.

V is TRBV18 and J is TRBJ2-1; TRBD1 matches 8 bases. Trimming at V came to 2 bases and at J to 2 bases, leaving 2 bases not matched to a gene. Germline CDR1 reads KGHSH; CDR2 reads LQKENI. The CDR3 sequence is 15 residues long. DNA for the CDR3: TGTGCCAGCTCACCAAACAGGGGGGCCTACAATGAGCAGTTCTTC. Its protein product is CASSPNRGAYNEQFF.

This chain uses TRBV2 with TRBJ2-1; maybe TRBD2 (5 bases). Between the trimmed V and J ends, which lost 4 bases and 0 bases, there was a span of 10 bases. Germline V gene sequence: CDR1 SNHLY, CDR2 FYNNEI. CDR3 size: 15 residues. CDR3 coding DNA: TGTGCCAGCAGTGGGAAAGGGAGCTCCTACAATGAGCAGTTCTTC. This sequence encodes CASSGKGSSYNEQFF.

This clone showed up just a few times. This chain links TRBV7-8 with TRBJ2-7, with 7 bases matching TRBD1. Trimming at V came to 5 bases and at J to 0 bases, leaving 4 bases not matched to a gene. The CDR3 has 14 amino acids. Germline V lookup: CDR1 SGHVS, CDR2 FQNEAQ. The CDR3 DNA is TGTGCCAGCAGCCTTGGGACAGCCTCCTACGAGCAGTACTTC. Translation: CASSLGTASYEQYF.